A selection of T cell receptor beta chains follows, all from one sample in a study of siplizumab effects on memory and regulatory T cells. Assay used: immunoSEQ multiplex PCR; TCRdb lists only in-frame clones, some missing. The sample records over 100,000 clones, 92% being singletons. The sequenced sample was CD4+ T cells sorted from blood. The receptors derive from a human donor in good health. CDR3s include the opening cysteine and the closing phenylalanine or tryptophan. Each record gives: clone size, J gene, V gene, D gene, CDR3 protein, CDR3 DNA. The D gene is left open where the match is weak. Not all rows give a size; the values are once, few, many and, for expanded clones, a class.

clone size: -
J gene: TRBJ2-2
V gene: TRBV7-6
D gene: -
CDR3 protein: CASNSGTTNTGELFF
CDR3 DNA: TGTGCCAGCAACTCCGGGACGACGAACACCGGGGAGCTGTTTTTT

clone size: -
J gene: TRBJ1-1
V gene: TRBV19
D gene: -
CDR3 protein: CASIRRGNTEAFF
CDR3 DNA: TGTGCCAGTATTAGAAGAGGGAACACTGAAGCTTTCTTT

clone size: -
J gene: TRBJ1-2
V gene: TRBV6-1
D gene: -
CDR3 protein: CASSEGEWYYGYTF
CDR3 DNA: TGTGCCAGCAGTGAAGGGGAGTGGTACTATGGCTACACCTTC

clone size: -
J gene: TRBJ2-7
V gene: TRBV28
D gene: -
CDR3 protein: CASSLLDLFDRTYEQYF
CDR3 DNA: TGTGCCAGCAGTTTATTGGATCTATTCGATCGAACCTACGAGCAGTACTTC

clone size: -
J gene: TRBJ1-2
V gene: TRBV15
D gene: -
CDR3 protein: CATSRDPTGYGYTF
CDR3 DNA: TGTGCCACCAGCAGAGATCCGACTGGCTATGGCTACACCTTC

clone size: -
J gene: TRBJ2-3
V gene: TRBV5-6
D gene: -
CDR3 protein: CASSSPSTDTQYF
CDR3 DNA: TGTGCCAGCAGCTCCCCAAGCACAGATACGCAGTATTTT

clone size: -
J gene: TRBJ1-1
V gene: TRBV5-4
D gene: -
CDR3 protein: CASSRASGKRAEAFF
CDR3 DNA: TGTGCCAGCAGCCGAGCCTCAGGGAAGCGGGCTGAAGCTTTCTTT

clone size: -
J gene: TRBJ2-1
V gene: TRBV11-2
D gene: -
CDR3 protein: CASSPQSISYNEQFF
CDR3 DNA: TGTGCCAGCAGCCCCCAAAGTATTTCCTACAATGAGCAGTTCTTC

clone size: -
J gene: TRBJ2-2
V gene: TRBV28
D gene: TRBD2
CDR3 protein: CASSLSPLKSGRAPTGELFF
CDR3 DNA: TGTGCCAGCAGTTTATCCCCGTTAAAAAGCGGGAGGGCCCCAACCGGGGAGCTGTTTTTT

clone size: -
J gene: TRBJ2-1
V gene: TRBV5-5
D gene: TRBD2
CDR3 protein: CASSLLAEGPGEQFF
CDR3 DNA: TGTGCCAGCAGCTTGCTAGCGGAGGGCCCCGGGGAGCAGTTCTTC

clone size: -
J gene: TRBJ2-7
V gene: TRBV5-1
D gene: -
CDR3 protein: CASSLTGTPSVLSYEQYF
CDR3 DNA: TGCGCCAGCAGCTTAACAGGGACTCCCTCCGTCTTATCCTACGAGCAGTACTTC

clone size: once
J gene: TRBJ1-3
V gene: TRBV4-1
D gene: -
CDR3 protein: CASSQARRASHAGNTIYF
CDR3 DNA: TGCGCCAGCAGCCAAGCGAGGAGAGCCAGTCACGCTGGAAACACCATATATTTT

clone size: -
J gene: TRBJ2-4
V gene: TRBV9
D gene: TRBD1
CDR3 protein: CASSARTGTDIQYF
CDR3 DNA: TGTGCCAGCAGCGCAAGGACAGGGACGGACATTCAGTACTTC

clone size: -
J gene: TRBJ2-7
V gene: TRBV6-5
D gene: TRBD2
CDR3 protein: CASRELAGLPYEQYF
CDR3 DNA: TGTGCCAGCAGGGAGCTAGCGGGGCTACCCTACGAGCAGTACTTC

clone size: -
J gene: TRBJ2-1
V gene: TRBV29-1
D gene: -
CDR3 protein: CSVVGTRRFWEQFF
CDR3 DNA: TGCAGCGTTGTGGGGACTCGCCGGTTTTGGGAGCAGTTCTTC

clone size: -
J gene: TRBJ2-7
V gene: TRBV28
D gene: -
CDR3 protein: CASREYYEQYF
CDR3 DNA: TGTGCCAGCAGGGAGTATTACGAGCAGTACTTC

clone size: -
J gene: TRBJ2-5
V gene: TRBV28
D gene: -
CDR3 protein: CATVGKTQYF
CDR3 DNA: TGTGCCACCGTGGGAAAGACCCAGTACTTC

clone size: -
J gene: TRBJ2-7
V gene: TRBV5-4
D gene: TRBD2
CDR3 protein: CASSPSGGRPSQYEQYF
CDR3 DNA: TGTGCCAGCAGCCCCAGCGGGGGTCGGCCATCTCAGTACGAGCAGTACTTC

clone size: -
J gene: TRBJ1-1
V gene: TRBV21-1
D gene: -
CDR3 protein: CASSGRTGLRTEAFF
CDR3 DNA: TGTGCCAGCAGCGGTCGGACAGGGCTTAGGACTGAAGCTTTCTTT

clone size: -
J gene: TRBJ2-3
V gene: TRBV6-6
D gene: -
CDR3 protein: CASSPVADTQYF
CDR3 DNA: TGTGCCAGCAGCCCCGTAGCAGATACGCAGTATTTT

clone size: -
J gene: TRBJ1-2
V gene: TRBV4-2
D gene: -
CDR3 protein: CASSQDPFGYTF
CDR3 DNA: TGTGCCAGCAGCCAAGATCCTTTCGGCTACACCTTC

clone size: few
J gene: TRBJ2-4
V gene: TRBV2
D gene: TRBD2
CDR3 protein: CASTGGGDKLKNIQYF
CDR3 DNA: TGTGCCAGCACCGGGGGGGGCGACAAGCTCAAAAACATTCAGTACTTC